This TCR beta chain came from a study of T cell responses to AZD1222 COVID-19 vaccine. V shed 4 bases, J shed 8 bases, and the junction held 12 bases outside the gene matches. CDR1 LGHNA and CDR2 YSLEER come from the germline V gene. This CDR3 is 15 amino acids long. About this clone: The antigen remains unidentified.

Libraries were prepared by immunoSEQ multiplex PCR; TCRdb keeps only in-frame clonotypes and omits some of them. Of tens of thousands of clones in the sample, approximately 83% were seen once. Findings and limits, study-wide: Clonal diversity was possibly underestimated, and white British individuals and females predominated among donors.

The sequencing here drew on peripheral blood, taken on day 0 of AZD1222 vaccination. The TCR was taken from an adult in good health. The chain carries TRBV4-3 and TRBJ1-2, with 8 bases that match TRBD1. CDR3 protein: CASSLTFQGARGYTF. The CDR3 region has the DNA TGCGCCAGCAGCCTCACCTTTCAGGGGGCGCGAGGCTACACCTTC.